Shown below are 27 T cell receptor beta chains from a single sample sequenced in a study of OX40 agonist ivuxolimab in advanced cancers. Measured with immunoSEQ multiplex PCR; TCRdb has only the in-frame clones, and not every one. Seen here are more than 80,000 clones, about 90% observed once, and the top ten hold more than 7%. The starting material was CD4+ or CD8+ T cells sorted from blood, obtained in a trial of the OX40 agonist ivuxolimab. The receptors were sampled from an adult with an advanced solid tumor such as melanoma, head and neck, liver or kidney cancer.

The chain joins TRBV21-1 to TRBJ2-7; the D call in the table, TRBD2, was not verified against the DNA. TRBV21-1 is marked as a pseudogene. The CDR3 covers 16 residues. The CDR3 is CASSKALVGDLGEQYV. The CDR3 nucleotides are TGTGCCAGCAGCAAAGCCCTAGTCGGAGATCTCGGGGAGCAGTACGTC.

This chain joins TRBV4-2 and TRBJ2-1; no clear D gene. There are 13 residues in the CDR3. The germline V and J ends were trimmed by 4 bases and 9 bases, with 13 bases remaining between them. Germline lookup yields CDR1 LGHNA and CDR2 YNFKEQ. CDR3 in amino acids: CASSLPVASEQFF. The DNA of the CDR3 is TGTGCCAGCAGCCTCCCCGTTGCTTCTGAGCAGTTCTTC.

CDR3 sequence (DNA): TGTGCCAGCAGTTATTTGGAACAGCAAACCCAAGAGACCCAGTACTTC. Protein: CASSYLEQQTQETQYF. The V call is TRBV6-4, the J call TRBJ2-5; D gene unclear. V was clipped by 5 bases and J by 1 base, with 17 bases between them. The germline V gene encodes CDR1 MRHNA and CDR2 SNTAGT. This CDR3 contains 16 residues.

The genes are TRBV30 and TRBJ1-2; 7 nucleotides line up with TRBD1. Germline V gene data show CDR1 as GTSNPN and CDR2 as SVGIG (reference sequence). The CDR3 contains 12 residues. Trimming took 1 base from V and 13 from J; bases not matched to a gene: 9. CDR3 loop: CAWSGQGGATTF. The DNA for the CDR3 is TGTGCCTGGAGTGGGCAGGGGGGGGCGACCACCTTC.

The rearrangement links TRBV27 to TRBJ1-1; D is possibly TRBD1 (6 bases). V gave up 0 bases and J gave up 4 bases, with 15 bases separating them. Germline V lookup: CDR1 MNHEY, CDR2 SMNVEV (reference sequence). The CDR3 is 16 residues long. CDR3 amino acids: CASSLSEPTGFTEAFF. In DNA, the CDR3 is TGTGCCAGCAGTTTATCGGAACCTACAGGGTTCACTGAAGCTTTCTTT.

V and J are TRBV7-8 and TRBJ1-6; perhaps TRBD1 as D (5 bases). V shed 5 bases and J shed 0 bases, with 11 bases lying between them. The CDR3 sequence is 16 residues long. Germline V gives CDR1 SGHVS, CDR2 FQNEAQ. The CDR3 loop is CASSMGRLSYNSPLHF. CDR3 bases: TGTGCCAGCAGCATGGGACGTCTCTCCTATAATTCACCCCTCCACTTT. Using reference TRBV7-8 and TRBJ1-6 for the parts outside the CDR3, the full variable domain is GAGVSQSPRYKVAKRGQDVALRCDPISGHVSLFWYQQALGQGPEFLTYFQNEAQLDKSGLPSDRFFAERPEGSVSTLKIQRTQQEDSAVYLCASSMGRLSYNSPLHFGNGTRLTVT.

The rearrangement links TRBV13 to TRBJ2-2; 14 bases are a match to TRBD2. The CDR3 runs to 19 residues. V shed 5 bases, J shed 0 bases, and the junction held 8 bases outside the gene matches. Germline CDR1 PRHDT, CDR2 FYEKMQ (reference sequence). The CDR3 DNA reads as TGTGCCAGCAGCGAGGGACTAGCGGGGGCGACTACGAACACCGGGGAGCTGTTTTTT. The encoded protein is CASSEGLAGATTNTGELFF.

This CDR3 reads CASSTGVASEAFF. CDR3 nucleotide sequence: TGCGCCAGCAGCACGGGCGTAGCTTCTGAAGCTTTCTTT. The rearrangement links TRBV4-1 to TRBJ1-1; D is unclear. CDR1 and CDR2 from the germline V gene are MGHRA and YSYEKL. The CDR3 length is 13 residues. Trimming removed 5 bases at V and 6 bases at J, with 13 bases between.

This rearrangement joins TRBV5-1 to TRBJ1-5; TRBD1 might be the D (6 bases). Per the germline V gene, CDR1 is SGHRS and CDR2 is YFSETQ. Trimming removed 4 bases from V and 11 bases from J, with 16 bases in between. CDR3 length equals 13 residues. In DNA form, the CDR3 reads TGCGCCAGCAGCGGGGACCAGGGGAGGACCCAGCATTTT. Translating it yields CASSGDQGRTQHF.

The chain recombines TRBV11-3 with TRBJ1-2; 11 bases are a match to TRBD1. The germline gives CDR1 SGHNT, CDR2 YENEEA. Unmatched junction bases numbered 9, after V lost 5 bases and J lost 1 base. This CDR3 is built from 17 residues. The CDR3 spells CASSPGTGGNLNYGYTF. The DNA of the CDR3 is TGTGCCAGCAGCCCCGGGACAGGGGGAAACCTTAACTATGGCTACACCTTC.

J is TRBJ2-1 and V is TRBV4-1; 7 positions match TRBD2. CDR3 size: 13 residues. The germline V gene has CDR1 MGHRA and CDR2 YSYEKL. Unmatched junction bases numbered 2, after V lost 2 bases and J lost 7 bases. DNA for the CDR3: TGCGCCAGCAGCCAACAACTAGCGAATGAGCAGTTCTTC. It translates to CASSQQLANEQFF.

V gene TRBV7-9 combines with J gene TRBJ2-3; unclear D gene. Germline CDR1 reads SEHNR; CDR2 reads FQNEAQ (reference sequence). Trimming stripped 5 bases from V and 1 base from J, with 7 bases between. This CDR3 has 13 residues. This chain's CDR3 is CASSNSRTDTQYF. CDR3 nucleotides: TGTGCCAGCAGCAACTCCCGCACAGATACGCAGTATTTT.

The V call is TRBV28, the J call TRBJ1-2; D possibly corresponds to TRBD1 (6 bases). The CDR3 is 14 residues long. The germline V gene encodes CDR1 MDHEN and CDR2 SYDVKM. V dropped 3 bases and J dropped 4 bases, with 12 bases sitting between them. Here the CDR3 DNA reads TGTGCCAGCAGTTTCCTTCGAGGGGGCTATGGCTACACCTTC. This translates into CASSFLRGGYGYTF.

This chain links TRBV7-9 with TRBJ2-3; D is unresolved. Germline V gene data show CDR1 as SEHNR and CDR2 as FQNEAQ (reference sequence). Trimming removed 1 base at V and 7 bases at J, with 15 bases between. The CDR3 sequence is 15 residues long. The CDR3 protein is CASSLGLGREHTQYF. CDR3 nucleotides: TGTGCCAGCAGCTTAGGTTTGGGTAGAGAACATACGCAGTATTTT.

This chain joins TRBV4-2 and TRBJ2-7; D uncertain. This CDR3 contains 14 residues. Trimming shortened V by 3 bases and J by 3 bases, and 12 bases separated the two germline ends. CDR1 is LGHNA and CDR2 is YNFKEQ in the germline V gene. CDR3 sequence reads: CASSQEPTYYEQYF. The CDR3 coding sequence is TGTGCCAGCAGCCAGGAACCCACCTACTACGAGCAGTACTTC.

The CDR3 loop reads CASSQGTGDNEQFF. CDR3 in DNA: TGCGCCAGCAGCCAAGGGACAGGAGACAATGAGCAGTTCTTC. This rearrangement joins TRBV4-3 to TRBJ2-1; 7 nucleotides align to TRBD1. Trimming cost V 1 base and J 5 bases; bases outside gene matches: 2. The CDR3 length is 14 residues. Germline-derived CDR1 and CDR2 are LGHNA and YSLEER.

The rearrangement links TRBV6-5 to TRBJ1-5; D not certain. Germline lookup yields CDR1 MNHEY and CDR2 SVGAGI. This CDR3 has 13 residues. Trimming left V 7 bases short and J 0 bases short, with 7 bases between. CDR3 in amino acids: CASTYYSNQPQHF. The DNA of the CDR3 is TGTGCCAGCACATACTATAGCAATCAGCCCCAGCATTTT.

This chain joins TRBV28 and TRBJ2-7; 9 bases are shared with TRBD1. From germline, CDR1 is MDHEN and CDR2 SYDVKM. V lost 2 bases to trimming and J lost 4 bases; unmatched junction nucleotides: 3. This CDR3 region has 14 residues. The CDR3 protein is CASSLGQGQYEQYF. The CDR3 DNA follows: TGTGCCAGCAGTTTAGGACAGGGGCAGTACGAGCAGTACTTC.

V and J are TRBV25-1 and TRBJ2-4; D remains ambiguous. There are 11 residues in the CDR3. V lost 3 bases, J lost 7 bases, and 4 bases lay in between. The germline CDR1 and CDR2 sequences are MGHDK and SYGVNS. The CDR3 here is CASSDVNIQYF. The CDR3 DNA follows: TGTGCCAGCAGTGACGTGAACATTCAGTACTTC.

The chain is built from TRBV9 and TRBJ2-5; either TRBD1 or TRBD2 may supply D (5 bases each). This CDR3 has 11 residues. V lost 4 bases, J lost 6 bases, and 7 bases lay in between. Germline-derived CDR1 and CDR2 are SGDLS and YYNGEE. The chain's CDR3 is CASSMGQTQYF. The DNA of the CDR3 is TGTGCCAGCAGCATGGGACAGACCCAGTACTTC.

J is TRBJ2-1 and V is TRBV6-5, with TRBD2 matching 9 bases. Germline V CDR1 and CDR2: MNHEY, SVGAGI. V shed 4 bases, J shed 3 bases, and the junction held 1 base outside the gene matches. This CDR3 region has 14 residues. As DNA, the CDR3 is TGTGCCAGCAGTTGGCGGGAGGGCTACAATGAGCAGTTCTTC. Translation: CASSWREGYNEQFF.

The chain links TRBV10-1 to TRBJ2-3; D remains unclear. Per germline, CDR1 WNHNN and CDR2 SYGVQD (reference sequence). V shed 7 bases and J shed 4 bases, with 3 bases lying between them. The CDR3 has 10 amino acids. The CDR3 protein is CASTADTQYF. The CDR3 bases are TGCGCCAGCACCGCAGATACGCAGTATTTT.

This clone has a single count. This sequence joins TRBV6-5 and TRBJ2-7; D is possibly TRBD2 (6 bases). The CDR3 has 14 residues. Between the trimmed V and J ends, which lost 6 bases and 2 bases, there was a span of 14 bases. Germline V gene lookup returns CDR1 MNHEY and CDR2 SVGAGI. CDR3 in amino acids: CASSPGVEAYEQYV. The CDR3 DNA reads TGTGCCAGCAGCCCGGGAGTGGAAGCCTACGAGCAGTACGTC.

The chain carries TRBV6-5 and TRBJ2-3, with D perhaps matching TRBD2 (6 bases). Germline V CDR1 and CDR2: MNHEY, SVGAGI. Between the trimmed V and J ends, which lost 0 bases and 1 base, there was a span of 8 bases. CDR3 length equals 15 residues. CDR3: CASSYSGGGTDTQYF. CDR3 DNA: TGTGCCAGCAGTTACTCGGGGGGAGGCACAGATACGCAGTATTTT.

In this sample, this clone turned up once. V gene TRBV6-4 combines with J gene TRBJ2-3; no definite D call. Trimming pared 4 bases from V and 4 bases from J, leaving 15 bases between. The CDR3 is 15 amino acids. Germline V CDR1 and CDR2: MRHNA, SNTAGT. The CDR3 bases are TGTGCCAGCAGTGTACGGTTTTTGGAAGCAGATACGCAGTATTTT. Translation gives CASSVRFLEADTQYF.

This chain uses TRBV4-3 with TRBJ2-6; D call uncertain. In germline, CDR1 is LGHNA, CDR2 YSLEER. There are 18 residues in the CDR3. Between the trimmed V and J ends, which lost 0 bases and 0 bases, there was a span of 12 bases. In DNA form, the CDR3 reads TGCGCCAGCAGCCAAGAGGTTGTGGGATACTCTGGGGCCAACGTCCTGACTTTC. Its translation: CASSQEVVGYSGANVLTF.

V gene TRBV13 combines with J gene TRBJ2-1, with D possibly being TRBD2 (5 bases). V lost 0 bases to trimming and J lost 8 bases, with 11 bases between them. Looked up from germline, CDR1 is PRHDT and CDR2 is FYEKMQ (reference sequence). The CDR3 is made up of 14 amino acids. Written as DNA, the CDR3 is TGTGCCAGCAGCTTAGGCGGGATCGACCATGAGCAGTTCTTC. Its translation is CASSLGGIDHEQFF.